Listed below are T cell receptor beta chains from one sample, sequenced in a study of a mutant IDH1 vaccine in newly diagnosed glioma. Some clones are missing from TCRdb's copy, which holds only in-frame ones; the method was immunoSEQ multiplex PCR. The data hold some 87,000 clones, with around 77% observed a single time. The sequencing used PBMCs, collected from a glioma patient treated with radiotherapy, temozolomide or both. The receptors shown here come from a middle-aged man with glioma. The conserved cysteine and the conserved F or W are not part of the CDR3 here. A D gene is named only where the DNA matches it firmly. Some rows mark clone size as missing; the rest say once, few, many or name a class of expanded clone.

CDR3 length,clone size,V gene,D gene,CDR3 protein
14,.,TRBV11-2,.,ASTPGWARGGTEAF
13,.,TRBV18,.,ASSRGPGNTGELF
13,.,TRBV29-1,.,SVDRPGSSNYGYT
14,once,TRBV7-2,TRBD2,ASSLVGRAGTGELF
15,.,TRBV7-8,.,ASSLVGGSSGANVLT
13,once,TRBV19,.,ASSISQAGAYGYT
12,few,TRBV5-1,TRBD1,ASSHYTGDTEAF
10,.,TRBV29-1,.,SKGGKSEKLF
9,.,TRBV6-1,.,ASSEGSPLH
14,once,TRBV10-2,TRBD2,ASSQPGLAYYNEQF
12,.,TRBV30,.,AWSVGREFSPLH
12,.,TRBV11-3,.,ASSPRSGSGELF
13,.,TRBV10-3,TRBD1,AITPGQGGYYEQY
12,.,TRBV6-6,TRBD2,ASTPRLAVGEQF
13,.,TRBV18,TRBD1,ASSPRTDRGYEQY
10,once,TRBV15,.,ATSTPNSPLH
12,once,TRBV6-6,TRBD1,ASNKQGKSDEQY
11,.,TRBV7-2,.,ASSLAGTGELF
9,.,TRBV6-4,.,ASSARGGYT
13,once,TRBV5-1,.,ASRPQGTAKNIQY
17,.,TRBV18,.,ASSPDLVRHLDSNQPQH
13,once,TRBV6-6,.,ASSPGRANNQPQH
12,.,TRBV2,TRBD1,ASSPGQGWATQY
13,.,TRBV7-6,.,ASSLAGGSSDTQY
13,few,TRBV4-3,.,ASSQESAPGQPQH
11,.,TRBV18,.,ASSPKQDLEQY
14,.,TRBV9,.,ASSELRTRSEDTQY
14,.,TRBV5-6,.,ASTQGSGGAKNIQY
12,.,TRBV4-2,.,ASSQDREGTEAF
12,.,TRBV28,.,ASRPPVAIYEQY
11,.,TRBV30,.,AWTGARNTEAF
12,.,TRBV7-2,TRBD1,ASSSRQGSLGYT
10,few,TRBV9,.,ASSGDYNEQF
14,.,TRBV2,.,ASSEAPSTGNYGYT
11,.,TRBV10-3,.,AISESSTDTQY
13,.,TRBV13,TRBD1,ASSSSQGARNGYT
13,once,TRBV11-3,.,ASSLGRGRTDTQY
13,.,TRBV4-1,.,ASSQEVREAGKLF
15,.,TRBV7-8,.,ASSLRGHDFISYGYT
12,.,TRBV28,.,ASSLGGGRGELF
12,.,TRBV27,.,ASSPAEGRETQY
16,.,TRBV10-3,TRBD2,AISGLIDSGGASNEQF
14,.,TRBV5-4,.,ASTSQGQASSYEQY
11,.,TRBV27,.,ASSLEGNYGYT
13,.,TRBV4-3,.,ASSQERQRAYEQY
13,once,TRBV18,.,ASSPLGPGLHEQY
12,few,TRBV18,.,ASSPETSSYGYT
12,few,TRBV6-5,.,ASRLSGRNTEAF
13,.,TRBV5-1,TRBD1,ASSSTGTGMGEQY
15,.,TRBV18,.,ASSPIKGIGTNEKLF